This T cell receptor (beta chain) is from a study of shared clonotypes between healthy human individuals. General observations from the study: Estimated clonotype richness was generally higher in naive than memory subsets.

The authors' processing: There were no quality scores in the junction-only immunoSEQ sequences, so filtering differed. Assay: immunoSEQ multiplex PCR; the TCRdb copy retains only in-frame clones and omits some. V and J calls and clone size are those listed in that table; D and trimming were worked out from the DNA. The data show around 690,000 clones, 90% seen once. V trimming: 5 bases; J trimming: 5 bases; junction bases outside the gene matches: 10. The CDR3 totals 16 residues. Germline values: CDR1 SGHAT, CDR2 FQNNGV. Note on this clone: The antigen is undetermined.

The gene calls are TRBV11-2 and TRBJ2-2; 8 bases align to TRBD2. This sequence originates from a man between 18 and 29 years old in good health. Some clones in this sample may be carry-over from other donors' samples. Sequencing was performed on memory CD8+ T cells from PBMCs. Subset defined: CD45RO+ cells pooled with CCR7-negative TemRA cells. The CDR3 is CASSQSAGGWTGELFF. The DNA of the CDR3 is TGTGCCAGCAGCCAATCGGCGGGAGGTTGGACCGGGGAGCTGTTTTTT.